Listed here are 25 T cell receptor beta chains from one sample, sequenced in a study of CD8 T cells in Susac syndrome. Random hexamers were used to reverse transcribe roughly 0.5 to 1 ug of RNA. TCRdb analysed the immunoSEQ multiplex PCR reads with MiXCR anew, one entry per CDR3 protein. Of about 19,000 distinct CDR3 sequences in the sample, 95% were seen once. What was sequenced was CD8+ T cells from PBMCs. These receptors were obtained from a human donor in good health.

This clonotype occurred once. The rearrangement uses TRBV15 and TRBJ2-2, with 9 bases lining up with TRBD1. Trimming cost V 4 bases and J 4 bases; bases outside gene matches: 7. Germline V CDR1 and CDR2: LNHNV, YYDKDF (reference sequence). CDR3 length equals 16 residues. The chain's CDR3 is CATSIETGGLTGELFF. The CDR3 DNA follows: TGTGCCACCAGCATAGAGACAGGGGGACTCACCGGGGAGCTGTTTTTT.

The chain employs TRBV9 and TRBJ2-7; no firm D call. The CDR3 extends over 15 amino acids. The ends were cut back, 0 bases at V and 6 bases at J, with 16 bases in the middle. In germline, CDR1 is SGDLS, CDR2 YYNGEE. The CDR3 DNA follows: TGTGCCAGCAGCGTAGGGGTGTCTGGGCTCTCCGAGCAGTACTTC. Translation: CASSVGVSGLSEQYF.

V gene TRBV6-5 combines with J gene TRBJ2-3; 14 bases are shared with TRBD2. The CDR3 is made up of 19 amino acids. The V gene end was trimmed by 2 bases and the J gene end by 5 bases; junction bases not matched to a gene: 12. CDR1 is MNHEY and CDR2 is SVGAGI in the germline V gene. The CDR3 here is CASSYTSRLAGGPGDTQYF. The CDR3 DNA reads as TGTGCCAGCAGTTACACTTCGAGACTAGCGGGAGGGCCTGGAGATACGCAGTATTTT.

The chain has TRBV7-2 and TRBJ2-7; 7 bases fit TRBD2. Trimming at V came to 6 bases and at J to 1 base, leaving 9 bases not matched to a gene. There are 15 residues in the CDR3. Germline CDR1 is SGHTA and CDR2 is FQGNSA. The DNA of the CDR3 is TGTGCCAGCAGTTTTACTAGCGCGGAATCCTACGAGCAGTACTTC. Translation: CASSFTSAESYEQYF.

This chain's CDR3 is CAKTEGLADGGETQYF. The CDR3 nucleotides are TGTGCCAAAACCGAGGGACTAGCGGATGGGGGAGAGACCCAGTACTTC. The V call is TRBV2, the J call TRBJ2-5, with TRBD2 identical over 11 bases. The V and J ends lost 10 bases and 4 bases, in that order; junction bases with no gene match: 14. Germline loops: CDR1 SNHLY, CDR2 FYNNEI. The CDR3 length is 16 residues. The whole variable domain, filled in from reference TRBV2 and TRBJ2-5, reads EPEVTQTPSHQVTQMGQEVILRCVPISNHLYFYWYRQILGQKVEFLVSFYNNEISEKSEIFDDQFSVERPDGSNFTLKIRSTKLEDSAMYFCAKTEGLADGGETQYFGPGTRLLVL.

V and J are TRBV27 and TRBJ1-2; no reliable D call. The V gene lost 6 bases and the J gene lost 3 bases, with 20 bases spanning the gap. The CDR3 totals 16 residues. CDR1 is MNHEY, CDR2 SMNVEV, per germline (reference sequence). The CDR3 DNA is TGTGCCAGCAGCCCCTCCCGAGGCGGGTTGGACTATGGCTACACCTTC. Its translation is CASSPSRGGLDYGYTF.

The gene calls are TRBV27 and TRBJ2-2; D uncertain. Germline CDR1 and CDR2: MNHEY and SMNVEV (reference sequence). Deletions cut 3 bases from V and 0 bases from J, with 17 bases between. This CDR3 is built from 18 residues. CDR3 protein: CASSFTGPNFANTGELFF. In DNA, the CDR3 is TGTGCCAGCAGTTTCACTGGGCCCAATTTCGCGAACACCGGGGAGCTGTTTTTT.

The CDR3: CASSPGSTEAFF. CDR3 in DNA: TGTGCCAGCAGCCCAGGGAGTACTGAAGCTTTCTTT. V usage is TRBV9 and J usage is TRBJ1-1; TRBD1 is a possible D gene (5 bases). This CDR3 contains 12 residues. Germline V gene sequence: CDR1 SGDLS, CDR2 YYNGEE. V was pared by 4 bases and J by 5 bases, with 9 bases between.

This rearrangement joins TRBV9 to TRBJ2-1; 8 positions agree with TRBD2. The CDR3 consists of 18 residues. Germline CDR1 is SGDLS and CDR2 is YYNGEE. The V and J ends lost 0 bases and 3 bases, in that order; junction bases with no gene match: 11. For the CDR3, the DNA is TGTGCCAGCAGCGTAGAGTTAGCGGGACGGCAGGGCTACAATGAGCAGTTCTTC. Translated: CASSVELAGRQGYNEQFF. Using reference TRBV9 and TRBJ2-1 for the parts outside the CDR3, the full variable domain is DSGVTQTPKHLITATGQRVTLRCSPRSGDLSVYWYQQSLDQGLQFLIQYYNGEERAKGNILERFSAQQFPDLHSELNLSSLELGDSALYFCASSVELAGRQGYNEQFFGPGTRLTVL.

This chain joins TRBV4-1 and TRBJ1-1; no clear D. V was shortened by 0 bases and J by 2 bases, with 10 bases between the two germline ends. The CDR3 covers 15 residues. The germline CDR1 and CDR2 sequences are MGHRA and YSYEKL. Written as DNA, the CDR3 is TGCGCCAGCAGCCAAGATTGGAGTGTCAACACTGAAGCTTTCTTT. Protein sequence: CASSQDWSVNTEAFF.

This chain connects TRBV3-1 to TRBJ2-1; 7 bases agree with TRBD1. Unmatched junction bases numbered 6, after V lost 1 base and J lost 3 bases. CDR1 is LGHDT, CDR2 YNNKEL, per germline (reference sequence). The CDR3 loop spans 16 amino acids. CDR3 amino acids: CASSQVAWDSYNEQFF. The CDR3 nucleotides read TGTGCCAGCAGCCAAGTCGCATGGGACAGCTACAATGAGCAGTTCTTC.

CDR3 sequence reads: CAISEMGYEQFF. CDR3 nucleotides: TGTGCCATCAGTGAGATGGGGTATGAGCAGTTCTTC. The J gene is TRBJ2-1, the V gene TRBV10-3; D is ambiguous. The CDR3 has 12 residues. Germline CDR1 reads ENHRY; CDR2 reads SYGVKD. V dropped 2 bases and J dropped 8 bases, with 7 bases sitting between them.

The CDR3 bases are TGTGCCAGCAGCTTACGACCGATAGCGGACTTCTCCTACAATGAGCAGTTCTTC. This translates into CASSLRPIADFSYNEQFF. The genes are TRBV7-2 and TRBJ2-1, with D perhaps matching TRBD2 (6 bases). Germline V gene sequence: CDR1 SGHTA, CDR2 FQGNSA. V was pared by 2 bases and J by 0 bases, with 17 bases between. The CDR3 is 18 amino acids.

The chain combines TRBV30 with TRBJ1-1, with 7 bases that match TRBD1. The CDR3 extends over 15 amino acids. V shed 0 bases and J 3 bases; nucleotides not matched to a gene: 7. The germline gives CDR1 GTSNPN, CDR2 SVGIG (reference sequence). CDR3 in amino acids: CAWSVPRQGYTEAFF. The CDR3 DNA reads TGTGCCTGGAGTGTACCCCGACAGGGCTACACTGAAGCTTTCTTT.

The V call is TRBV10-3, the J call TRBJ2-7, with 15 bases aligning to TRBD2. The trim removed 3 bases at V and 6 bases at J, leaving 3 bases unmatched. Germline CDR1 is ENHRY and CDR2 is SYGVKD. CDR3 length: 15 residues. This CDR3 is CAISDPGLAGGEQYF. The CDR3 nucleotides read TGTGCCATCAGTGACCCGGGACTAGCGGGAGGCGAGCAGTACTTC.

This chain connects TRBV7-9 to TRBJ1-2; 10 bases are shared with TRBD1. The germline gives CDR1 SEHNR, CDR2 FQNEAQ (reference sequence). This CDR3 has 17 residues. V gave up 5 bases and J gave up 4 bases; unmatched junction bases: 13. CDR3 DNA: TGTGCCAGCAGCCCTCCGGGACAGGGGTCCCTAGGCTATGGCTACACCTTC. Protein sequence: CASSPPGQGSLGYGYTF.

This clonotype appeared once. V and J are TRBV9 and TRBJ2-1; no definite D call. From germline, CDR1 is SGDLS and CDR2 YYNGEE. The V end lost 1 base, the J end lost 2 bases, and 1 base lay between the germline ends. CDR3 length: 12 residues. The CDR3 DNA reads TGTGCCAGCAGCGTAACCTACAATGAGCAGTTCTTC. Its protein is CASSVTYNEQFF. The entire variable domain, with the rest obtained from reference TRBV9 and TRBJ2-1, is as follows: DSGVTQTPKHLITATGQRVTLRCSPRSGDLSVYWYQQSLDQGLQFLIQYYNGEERAKGNILERFSAQQFPDLHSELNLSSLELGDSALYFCASSVTYNEQFFGPGTRLTVL.

V gene TRBV19 combines with J gene TRBJ1-1; D call uncertain. From germline, CDR1 is LNHDA and CDR2 SQIVND (reference sequence). The V and J ends lost 4 bases and 1 base respectively, with 7 bases between them. The CDR3 is made up of 13 amino acids. The CDR3 loop is CASSTTGNTEAFF. The CDR3 DNA sequence: TGTGCCAGTAGTACGACGGGGAACACTGAAGCTTTCTTT. Drawing the rest from reference TRBV19 and TRBJ1-1, the complete variable domain is DGGITQSPKYLFRKEGQNVTLSCEQNLNHDAMYWYRQDPGQGLRLIYYSQIVNDFQKGDIAEGYSVSREKKESFPLTVTSAQKNPTAFYLCASSTTGNTEAFFGQGTRLTVV.

The chain uses TRBV27 and TRBJ1-1; no reliable D call. The V and J ends lost 2 bases and 3 bases respectively, with 10 bases between them. The CDR3 sequence is 14 residues long. The V gene's germline CDR1 is MNHEY and CDR2 SMNVEV (reference sequence). For the CDR3, the DNA is TGTGCCAGCAGTTTACTGGCGGCTGACACTGAAGCTTTCTTT. It encodes CASSLLAADTEAFF.

The chain carries TRBV7-2 and TRBJ2-2; D is undetermined. The germline V and J ends were trimmed by 1 base and 6 bases, with 6 bases remaining between them. Germline V CDR1 and CDR2: SGHTA, FQGNSA. The CDR3 runs 13 residues. CDR3 sequence reads: CASSLGLAGELFF. DNA for the CDR3: TGTGCCAGCAGCTTAGGTCTGGCCGGGGAGCTGTTTTTT.

This sequence joins TRBV27 and TRBJ2-7, with 10 bases matching TRBD1. The CDR3 totals 14 residues. Germline CDR1 and CDR2: MNHEY and SMNVEV (reference sequence). V was clipped by 6 bases and J by 1 base; unmatched bases: 3. DNA of the CDR3: TGTGCCAGCAGATGGACAGGGGGGTCCTACGAGCAGTACTTC. Protein: CASRWTGGSYEQYF.

This clonotype appeared a single time. This rearrangement joins TRBV5-4 to TRBJ1-1; 7 positions agree with TRBD1. Germline V CDR1 and CDR2: SGHNT, YYREEE (reference sequence). This CDR3 comprises 14 residues. The junction had 6 bases not matched to a gene; V was cut back by 2 bases and J by 5 bases. Here the CDR3 DNA reads TGTGCCAGCAGCTTCTCAGGGGGTAGGACTGAAGCTTTCTTT. It translates to CASSFSGGRTEAFF.

CDR3 residues: CATSRDPGTATSTDTQYF. CDR3 DNA sequence: TGTGCCACCAGCAGAGATCCCGGGACTGCTACTAGCACAGATACGCAGTATTTT. The rearrangement joins TRBV15 to TRBJ2-3; D is perhaps TRBD2 (6 bases). The germline V gene has CDR1 LNHNV and CDR2 YYDKDF (reference sequence). Trimming took off 0 bases at V and 0 bases at J, with 16 bases between the two ends. The CDR3 length is 18 residues.

V usage is TRBV27 and J usage is TRBJ2-3; D is ambiguous. CDR1 and CDR2 (germline): MNHEY, SMNVEV (reference sequence). V lost 5 bases, J lost 5 bases, and 17 bases lay in between. This CDR3 comprises 15 residues. CDR3 in DNA: TGTGCCAGCAGTCCGCTCCTTGGGTGGATAGATACGCAGTATTTT. Translation gives CASSPLLGWIDTQYF.

The V call is TRBV27, the J call TRBJ1-5, with TRBD1 identical over 8 bases. The CDR3 has 15 amino acids. In germline, CDR1 is MNHEY, CDR2 SMNVEV (reference sequence). V lost 3 bases, J lost 4 bases, and 5 bases stayed unmatched. The CDR3 bases are TGTGCCAGCAGTTTCCTTAGGGACAGGAATCAGCCCCAGCATTTT. This translates into CASSFLRDRNQPQHF.